Reported below is one T cell receptor (beta chain). Its antigen is unknown. The V and J ends lost 4 bases and 3 bases respectively, with 7 bases between them. The CDR3 has 13 residues. The germline CDR1 and CDR2 sequences are LNHDA and SQIVND (reference sequence). A multiplex PCR was run with 60 Vbeta primers and 13 Jbeta primers. Sequenced by immunoSEQ multiplex PCR; TCRdb stores in-frame clones only, minus some. This table has tens of thousands of clones, 78% appearing once. The data were obtained in a study of cytomegalovirus exposure and HLA in healthy donors. Study results and caveats: Several top significant clusters appeared, in a later analysis, to be linked to common viral pathogens. Generally TCR sequences proved uncommon, though certain public TCRs appeared in numerous donors. Within an earlier analysis, most TCR beta V segments proved productive either about 87% or about 30% of the time. Among donors in an Asian-associated ancestry cluster, a later analysis reportedly found fewer N-insertions than the roughly 610-donor mean.

The sample taken for sequencing was PBMCs. The J gene is TRBJ1-5, the V gene TRBV19; D gene unclear. The TCR originated in a woman in her thirties or forties in good health and CMV-seronegative. CDR3 amino acids: CASSRAYNQPQHF. CDR3 sequence (DNA): TGTGCCAGTAGTAGGGCTTACAATCAGCCCCAGCATTTT. The complete variable domain, with remaining parts taken from reference TRBV19 and TRBJ1-5, reads DGGITQSPKYLFRKEGQNVTLSCEQNLNHDAMYWYRQDPGQGLRLIYYSQIVNDFQKGDIAEGYSVSREKKESFPLTVTSAQKNPTAFYLCASSRAYNQPQHFGDGTRLSIL.